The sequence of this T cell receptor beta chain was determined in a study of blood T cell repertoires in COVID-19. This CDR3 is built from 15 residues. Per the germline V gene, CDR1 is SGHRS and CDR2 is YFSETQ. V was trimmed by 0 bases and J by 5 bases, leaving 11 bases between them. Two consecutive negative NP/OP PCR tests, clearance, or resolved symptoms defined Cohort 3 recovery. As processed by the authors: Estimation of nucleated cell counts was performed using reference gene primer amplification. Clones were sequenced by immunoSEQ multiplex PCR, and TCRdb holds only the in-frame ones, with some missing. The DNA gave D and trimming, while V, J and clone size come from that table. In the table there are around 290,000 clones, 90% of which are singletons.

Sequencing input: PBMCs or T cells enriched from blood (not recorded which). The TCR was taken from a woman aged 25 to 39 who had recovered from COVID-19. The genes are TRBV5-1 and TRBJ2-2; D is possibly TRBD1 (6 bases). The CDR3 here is CASSLEWGQTGELFF. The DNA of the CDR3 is TGCGCCAGCAGCTTGGAGTGGGGGCAGACCGGGGAGCTGTTTTTT.